The present TCR beta chain was sequenced within a study of blood T cell repertoires in COVID-19. Study at large: Material from acute and convalescent COVID-19 was sourced from the United States, Italy and Spain. Sample material is recorded as cDNA or gDNA derived from T cells, B-cell-depleted T cells, or PBMCs.

Original analysis: It was from reference gene primer amplification that nucleated cell counts were estimated. Repertoires were generated with immunoSEQ multiplex PCR, while TCRdb's copy carries only in-frame clones and drops some. For V, J and clone size, that table is used; D and trimming come from the DNA. The sample has some 49,000 clones, around 86% seen once; the top ten hold more than 8.5%. This clone has more than one count but fewer than ten. Unmatched junction bases numbered 6, after V lost 6 bases and J lost 8 bases. The CDR3 contains 12 residues. From germline, CDR1 is MNHEY and CDR2 SVGAGI.

This clonotype originated in a human donor in a cohort sampled during active COVID-19. The V and J genes are TRBV6-5 and TRBJ1-2, with 7 positions matching TRBD1. The sequenced sample was peripheral blood. CDR3 nucleotides: TGTGCCAGCAGGGAGGGGGCAAAAGGCTACACCTTC. The encoded protein is CASREGAKGYTF.